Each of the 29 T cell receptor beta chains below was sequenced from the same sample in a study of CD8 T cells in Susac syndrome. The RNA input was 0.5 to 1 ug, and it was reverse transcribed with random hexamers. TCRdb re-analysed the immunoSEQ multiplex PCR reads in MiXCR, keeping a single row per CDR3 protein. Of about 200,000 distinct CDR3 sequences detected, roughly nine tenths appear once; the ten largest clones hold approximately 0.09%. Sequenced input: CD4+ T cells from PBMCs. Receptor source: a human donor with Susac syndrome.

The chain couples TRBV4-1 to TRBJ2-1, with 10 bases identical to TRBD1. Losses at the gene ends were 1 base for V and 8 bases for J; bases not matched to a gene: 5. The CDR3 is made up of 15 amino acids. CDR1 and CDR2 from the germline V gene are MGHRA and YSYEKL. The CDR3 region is CASSQATGGSDEQFF. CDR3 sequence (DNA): TGCGCCAGCAGCCAAGCGACAGGGGGCAGCGATGAGCAGTTCTTC.

CDR3 amino acids: CSVLGSSYNEQFF. The CDR3 coding sequence is TGCAGCGTTCTCGGAAGCTCCTACAATGAGCAGTTCTTC. The rearrangement uses TRBV29-1 and TRBJ2-1; no reliable D call. This CDR3 has 13 residues. Germline CDR1 reads SQVTM; CDR2 reads ANQGSEA. With 5 bases removed from V and 0 bases from J, the gap between germline ends came to 8 bases.

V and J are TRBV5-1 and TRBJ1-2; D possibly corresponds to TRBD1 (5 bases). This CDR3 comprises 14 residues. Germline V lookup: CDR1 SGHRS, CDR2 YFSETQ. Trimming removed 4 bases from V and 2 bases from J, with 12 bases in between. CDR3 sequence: CASSQGARNYGYTF. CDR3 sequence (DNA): TGCGCCAGCAGCCAAGGGGCCCGAAACTATGGCTACACCTTC.

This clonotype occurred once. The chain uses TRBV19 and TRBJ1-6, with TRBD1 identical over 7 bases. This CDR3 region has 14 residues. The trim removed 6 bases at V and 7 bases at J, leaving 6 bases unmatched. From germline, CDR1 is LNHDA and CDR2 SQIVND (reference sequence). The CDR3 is CASRTGTENSPLHF. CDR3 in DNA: TGTGCCAGTAGGACCGGGACAGAAAATTCACCCCTCCACTTT.

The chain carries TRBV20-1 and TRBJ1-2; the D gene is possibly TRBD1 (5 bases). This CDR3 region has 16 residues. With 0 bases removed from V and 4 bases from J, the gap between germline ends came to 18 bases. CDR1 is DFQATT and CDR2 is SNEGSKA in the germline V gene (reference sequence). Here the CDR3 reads CSARDLGGTFPYGYTF. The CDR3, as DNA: TGCAGTGCTAGAGATTTGGGTGGGACCTTCCCCTATGGCTACACCTTC.

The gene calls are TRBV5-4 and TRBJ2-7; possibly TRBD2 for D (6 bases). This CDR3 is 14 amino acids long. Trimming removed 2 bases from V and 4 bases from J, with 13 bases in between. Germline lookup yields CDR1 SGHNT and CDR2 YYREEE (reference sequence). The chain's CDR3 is CASSFVRLVYEQYF. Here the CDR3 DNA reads TGTGCCAGCAGCTTCGTTCGACTAGTGTACGAGCAGTACTTC.

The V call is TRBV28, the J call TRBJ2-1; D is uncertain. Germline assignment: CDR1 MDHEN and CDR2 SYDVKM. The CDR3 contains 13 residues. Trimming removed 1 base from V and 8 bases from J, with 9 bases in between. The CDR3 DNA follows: TGTGCCAGCAGTTTATCCGGGTATTATGAGCAGTTCTTC. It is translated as CASSLSGYYEQFF.

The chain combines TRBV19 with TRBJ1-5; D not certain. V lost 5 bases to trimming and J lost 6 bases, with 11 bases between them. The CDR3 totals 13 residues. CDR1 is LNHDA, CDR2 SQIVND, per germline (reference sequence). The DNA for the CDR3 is TGTGCCAGTAGTTCGGAGGTGAGTCAGCCCCAGCATTTT. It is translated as CASSSEVSQPQHF.

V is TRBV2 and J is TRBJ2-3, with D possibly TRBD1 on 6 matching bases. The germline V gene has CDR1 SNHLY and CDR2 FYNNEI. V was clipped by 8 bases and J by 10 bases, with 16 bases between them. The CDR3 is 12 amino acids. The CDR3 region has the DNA TGTGCCAGCCGACCGCCAGGGGCGTCGCAGTATTTT. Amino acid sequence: CASRPPGASQYF. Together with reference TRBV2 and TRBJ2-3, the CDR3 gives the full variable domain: EPEVTQTPSHQVTQMGQEVILRCVPISNHLYFYWYRQILGQKVEFLVSFYNNEISEKSEIFDDQFSVERPDGSNFTLKIRSTKLEDSAMYFCASRPPGASQYFGPGTRLTVL.

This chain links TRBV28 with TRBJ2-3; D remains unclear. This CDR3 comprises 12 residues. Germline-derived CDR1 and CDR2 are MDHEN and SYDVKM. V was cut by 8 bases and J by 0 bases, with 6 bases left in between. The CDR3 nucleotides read TGTGCCAGCGGATTAAGCACAGATACGCAGTATTTT. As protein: CASGLSTDTQYF.

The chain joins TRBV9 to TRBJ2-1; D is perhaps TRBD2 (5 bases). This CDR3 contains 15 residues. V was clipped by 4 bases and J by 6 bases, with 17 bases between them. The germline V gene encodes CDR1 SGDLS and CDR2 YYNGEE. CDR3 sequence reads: CASSSRQAAINEQFF. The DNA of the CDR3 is TGTGCCAGCAGCTCCCGCCAAGCGGCTATCAATGAGCAGTTCTTC.

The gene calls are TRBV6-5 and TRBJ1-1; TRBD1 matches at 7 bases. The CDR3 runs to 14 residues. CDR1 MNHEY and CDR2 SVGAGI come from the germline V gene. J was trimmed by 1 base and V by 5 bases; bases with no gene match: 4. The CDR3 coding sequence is TGTGCCAGCAGTACACAGGGGCCGAACACTGAAGCTTTCTTT. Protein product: CASSTQGPNTEAFF.

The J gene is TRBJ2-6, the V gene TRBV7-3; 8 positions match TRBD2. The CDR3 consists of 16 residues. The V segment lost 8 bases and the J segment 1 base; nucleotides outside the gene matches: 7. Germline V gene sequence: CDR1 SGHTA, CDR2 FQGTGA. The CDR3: CASGGAGVSGANVLTF. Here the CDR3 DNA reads TGTGCCAGCGGCGGAGCGGGAGTGTCTGGGGCCAACGTCCTGACTTTC.

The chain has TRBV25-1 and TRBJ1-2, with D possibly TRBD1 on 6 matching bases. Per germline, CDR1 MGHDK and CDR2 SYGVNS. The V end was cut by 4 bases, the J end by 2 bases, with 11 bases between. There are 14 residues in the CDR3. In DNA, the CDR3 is TGTGCCAGCAGTGCACAGACAGGAAACTATGGCTACACCTTC. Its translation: CASSAQTGNYGYTF.

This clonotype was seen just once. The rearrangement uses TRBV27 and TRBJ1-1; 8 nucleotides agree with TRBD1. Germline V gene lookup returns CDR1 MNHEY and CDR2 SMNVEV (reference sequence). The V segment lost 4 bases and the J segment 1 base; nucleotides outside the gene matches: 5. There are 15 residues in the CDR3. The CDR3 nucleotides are TGTGCCAGCAGTTGGACAGGGAAAGGGAACACTGAAGCTTTCTTT. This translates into CASSWTGKGNTEAFF.

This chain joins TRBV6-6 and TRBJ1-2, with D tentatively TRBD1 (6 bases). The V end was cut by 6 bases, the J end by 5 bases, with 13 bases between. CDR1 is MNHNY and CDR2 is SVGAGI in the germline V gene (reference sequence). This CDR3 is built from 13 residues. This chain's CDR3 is CASSRQDYYGYTF. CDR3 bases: TGTGCCAGCAGCAGACAGGACTATTATGGCTACACCTTC.

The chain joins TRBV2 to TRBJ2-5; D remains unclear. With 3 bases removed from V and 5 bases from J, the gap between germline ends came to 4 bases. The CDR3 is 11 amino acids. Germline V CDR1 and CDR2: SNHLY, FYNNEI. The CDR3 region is CASSERETQYF. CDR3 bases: TGTGCCAGCAGTGAGAGGGAGACCCAGTACTTC. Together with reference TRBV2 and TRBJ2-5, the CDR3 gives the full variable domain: EPEVTQTPSHQVTQMGQEVILRCVPISNHLYFYWYRQILGQKVEFLVSFYNNEISEKSEIFDDQFSVERPDGSNFTLKIRSTKLEDSAMYFCASSERETQYFGPGTRLLVL.

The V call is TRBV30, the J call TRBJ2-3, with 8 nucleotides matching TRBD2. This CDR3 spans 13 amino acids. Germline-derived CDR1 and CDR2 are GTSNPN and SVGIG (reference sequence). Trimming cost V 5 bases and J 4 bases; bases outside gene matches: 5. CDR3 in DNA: TGTGCCTGGGAGACGCGGGGGGCAGATACGCAGTATTTT. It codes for CAWETRGADTQYF.

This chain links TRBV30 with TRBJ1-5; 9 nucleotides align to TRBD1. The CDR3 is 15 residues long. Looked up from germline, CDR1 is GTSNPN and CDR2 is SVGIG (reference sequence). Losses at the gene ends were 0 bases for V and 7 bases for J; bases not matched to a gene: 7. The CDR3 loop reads CAWSVTQGAYQPQHF. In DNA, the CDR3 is TGTGCCTGGAGTGTTACACAGGGGGCATACCAGCCCCAGCATTTT.

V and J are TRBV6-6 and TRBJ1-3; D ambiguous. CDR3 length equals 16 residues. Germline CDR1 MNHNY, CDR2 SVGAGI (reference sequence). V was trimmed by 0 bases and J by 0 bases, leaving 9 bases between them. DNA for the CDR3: TGTGCCAGCAGTTACTCGACAAGGAGCTCTGGAAACACCATATATTTT. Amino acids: CASSYSTRSSGNTIYF.

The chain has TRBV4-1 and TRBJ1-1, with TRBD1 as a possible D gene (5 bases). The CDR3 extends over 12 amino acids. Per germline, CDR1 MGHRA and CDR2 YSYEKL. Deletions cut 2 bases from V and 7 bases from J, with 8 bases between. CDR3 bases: TGCGCCAGCAGCCAACGGGACGGTGAAGCTTTCTTT. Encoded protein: CASSQRDGEAFF.

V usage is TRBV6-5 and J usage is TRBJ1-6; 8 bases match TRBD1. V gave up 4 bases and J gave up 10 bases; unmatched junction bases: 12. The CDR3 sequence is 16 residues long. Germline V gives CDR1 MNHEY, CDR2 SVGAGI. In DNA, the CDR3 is TGTGCCAGCAGTTGGGACAGGCAGGCGTCAAGGTCACCCCTCCACTTT. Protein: CASSWDRQASRSPLHF.

The CDR3: CASSLSRHGMTYEQYF. In nucleotides, the CDR3 is TGCGCCAGCAGCTTGTCCCGACACGGGATGACCTACGAGCAGTACTTC. The V call is TRBV5-1, the J call TRBJ2-7, with D possibly matching TRBD2 (5 bases). Germline CDR1 SGHRS, CDR2 YFSETQ. Trimming took 1 base from V and 2 from J, leaving 16 bases between them. CDR3 length: 16 residues.

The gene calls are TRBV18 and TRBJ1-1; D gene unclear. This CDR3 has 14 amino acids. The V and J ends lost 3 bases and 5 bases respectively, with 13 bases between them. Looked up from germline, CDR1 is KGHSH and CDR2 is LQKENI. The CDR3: CASSPDPRGTEAFF. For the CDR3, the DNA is TGTGCCAGCTCACCGGACCCCCGAGGTACTGAAGCTTTCTTT.

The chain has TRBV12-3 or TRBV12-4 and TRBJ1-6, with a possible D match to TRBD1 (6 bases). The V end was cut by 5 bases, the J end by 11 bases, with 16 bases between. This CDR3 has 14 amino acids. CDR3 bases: TGTGCCAGCAGTCATCTCAGGGGAAGGGCACCCCTCCACTTT. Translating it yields CASSHLRGRAPLHF.

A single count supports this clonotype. CDR3 DNA: TGTGCCAGCTCACCACCGGGAACATTGGGGGGGGCCAACGTCCTGACTTTC. This codes for CASSPPGTLGGANVLTF. The chain links TRBV18 to TRBJ2-6; D not certain. The CDR3 loop spans 17 amino acids. Germline V lookup: CDR1 KGHSH, CDR2 LQKENI. Trimming removed 0 bases at V and 4 bases at J, with 13 bases between.

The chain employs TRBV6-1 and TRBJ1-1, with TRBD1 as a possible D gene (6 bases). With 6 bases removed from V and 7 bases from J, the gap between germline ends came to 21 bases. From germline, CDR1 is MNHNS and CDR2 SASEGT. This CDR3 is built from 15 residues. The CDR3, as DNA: TGTGCCAGCAGCAGAAGATCACAGGGCGAGTTTGAAGCTTTCTTT. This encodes CASSRRSQGEFEAFF.

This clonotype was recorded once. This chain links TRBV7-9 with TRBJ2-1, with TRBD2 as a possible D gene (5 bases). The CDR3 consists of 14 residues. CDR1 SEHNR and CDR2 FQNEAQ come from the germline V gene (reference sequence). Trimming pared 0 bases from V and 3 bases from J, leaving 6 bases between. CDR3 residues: CASSLAGIYNEQFF. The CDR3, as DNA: TGTGCCAGCAGCTTAGCCGGGATCTACAATGAGCAGTTCTTC. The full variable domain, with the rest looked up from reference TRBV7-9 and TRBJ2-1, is DTGVSQNPRHKITKRGQNVTFRCDPISEHNRLYWYRQTLGQGPEFLTYFQNEAQLEKSRLLSDRFSAERPKGSFSTLEIQRTEQGDSAMYLCASSLAGIYNEQFFGPGTRLTVL.

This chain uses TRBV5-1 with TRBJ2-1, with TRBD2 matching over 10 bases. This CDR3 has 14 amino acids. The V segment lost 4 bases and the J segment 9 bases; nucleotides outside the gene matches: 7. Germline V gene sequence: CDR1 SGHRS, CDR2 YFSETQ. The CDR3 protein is CASSPDIAGGEQFF. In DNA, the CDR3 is TGCGCCAGCAGCCCTGACATAGCGGGAGGTGAGCAGTTCTTC.